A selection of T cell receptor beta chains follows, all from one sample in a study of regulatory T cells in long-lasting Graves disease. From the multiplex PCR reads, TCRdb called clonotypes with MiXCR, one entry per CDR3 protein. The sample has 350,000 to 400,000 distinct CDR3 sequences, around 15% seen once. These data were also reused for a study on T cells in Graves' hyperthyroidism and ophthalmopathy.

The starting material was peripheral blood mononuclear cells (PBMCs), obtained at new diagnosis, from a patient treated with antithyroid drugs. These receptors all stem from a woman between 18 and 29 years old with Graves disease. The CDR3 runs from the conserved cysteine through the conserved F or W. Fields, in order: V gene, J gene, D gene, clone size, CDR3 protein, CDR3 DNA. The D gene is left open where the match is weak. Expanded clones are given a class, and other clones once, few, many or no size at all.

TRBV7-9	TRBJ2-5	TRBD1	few	CASSSTGTGEETQYF	TGTGCCAGCAGTTCCACCGGGACAGGGGAAGAGACCCAGTACTTC
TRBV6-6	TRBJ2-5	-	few	CASSYSIRSGSETQYF	TGTGCCAGCAGTTACTCGATTAGGTCCGGGTCGGAGACCCAGTACTTC
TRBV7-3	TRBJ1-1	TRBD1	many	CASSKQGGLNTEAFF	TGTGCCAGCAGCAAACAGGGGGGATTGAACACTGAAGCTTTCTTT
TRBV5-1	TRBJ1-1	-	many	CASTPAQGNTEAFF	TGCGCCAGCACCCCCGCACAGGGGAACACTGAAGCTTTCTTT
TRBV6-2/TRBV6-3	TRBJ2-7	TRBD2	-	CASRTGLAGVSYEQYF	TGTGCCAGCAGGACCGGACTAGCGGGGGTCTCCTACGAGCAGTACTTC
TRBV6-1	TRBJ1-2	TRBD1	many	CASSERTGGDYGYTF	TGTGCCAGCAGTGAAAGGACAGGGGGTGACTATGGCTACACCTTC
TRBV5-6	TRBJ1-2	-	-	CASSPDPPLNYGYTF	TGTGCCAGTAGTCCCGACCCCCCGCTTAACTATGGCTACACCTTC
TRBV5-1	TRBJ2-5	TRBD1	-	CASSMRTGAQETQYF	TGCGCCAGCAGCATGAGAACAGGGGCCCAAGAGACCCAGTACTTC
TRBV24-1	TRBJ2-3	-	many	CATSDFEGDTQYF	TGTGCCACCAGTGATTTTGAGGGAGATACGCAGTATTTT
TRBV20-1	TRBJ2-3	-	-	CSARIGIADTQYF	TGCAGTGCTAGAATAGGGATCGCAGATACGCAGTATTTT
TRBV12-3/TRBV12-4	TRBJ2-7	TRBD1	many	CASSPGGTGGYEQYF	TGTGCCAGCAGTCCGGGCGGGACAGGGGGATACGAGCAGTACTTC
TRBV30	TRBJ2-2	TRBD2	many	CAWSFSGRDLGELFF	TGTGCCTGGAGTTTCAGCGGGAGAGATCTCGGGGAGCTGTTTTTT
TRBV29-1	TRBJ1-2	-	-	CSVETGYGYTF	TGCAGCGTTGAAACCGGGTATGGCTACACCTTC
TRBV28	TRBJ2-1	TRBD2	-	CASSPPQTSGNNEQFF	TGTGCCAGCAGCCCCCCCCAGACTAGCGGGAACAATGAGCAGTTCTTC
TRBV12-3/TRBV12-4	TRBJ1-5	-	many	CASSSKGRGNQPQHF	TGTGCCAGCAGTTCCAAGGGCCGGGGGAATCAGCCCCAGCATTTT
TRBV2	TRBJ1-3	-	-	CASRMGFDRSGNTIYF	TGTGCCAGCAGGATGGGGTTCGATCGGTCTGGAAACACCATATATTTT
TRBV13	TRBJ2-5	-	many	CASSILDSQETQYF	TGTGCCAGCAGCATCCTCGACAGCCAAGAGACCCAGTACTTC
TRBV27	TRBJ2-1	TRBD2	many	CASSLWGTSEGAEQFF	TGTGCCAGCAGTTTATGGGGGACTAGCGAGGGGGCTGAGCAGTTCTTC
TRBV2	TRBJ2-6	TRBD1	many	CASSHRGSGGANVLTF	TGTGCCAGCAGCCACAGGGGTTCGGGAGGGGCCAACGTCCTGACTTTC
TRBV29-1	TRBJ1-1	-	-	CSVWTGTTEAFF	TGCAGCGTTTGGACCGGTACCACTGAAGCTTTCTTT
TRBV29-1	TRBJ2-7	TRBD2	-	CSAGGASSNSEQYF	TGCAGCGCGGGGGGGGCGTCCTCAAATTCCGAGCAGTACTTC
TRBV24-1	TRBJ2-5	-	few	CASASGGTLVETQYF	TGTGCCAGCGCCTCGGGTGGGACATTAGTAGAGACCCAGTACTTC
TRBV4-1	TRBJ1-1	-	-	CASSRPGTGTGAFF	TGCGCCAGCAGCCGGCCTGGGACCGGGACTGGGGCTTTCTTT
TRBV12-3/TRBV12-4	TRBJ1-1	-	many	CASSLVGGSNTEAFF	TGTGCCAGCAGTTTAGTGGGGGGTTCGAACACCGAAGCTTTCTTT
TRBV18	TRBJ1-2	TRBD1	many	CASSPPRTGGLGYTF	TGTGCCAGCTCACCACCTAGGACAGGGGGCCTCGGCTACACCTTC
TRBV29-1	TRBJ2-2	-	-	CSVGKNRGRPTGELFF	TGCAGCGTTGGCAAAAACAGAGGGCGTCCCACCGGGGAGCTGTTTTTT
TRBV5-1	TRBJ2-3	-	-	CASSLGEDPLNTQYF	TGCGCCAGCAGCTTGGGCGAAGATCCTTTGAATACGCAGTATTTT
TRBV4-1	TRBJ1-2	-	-	CASSQAGAGANYGYTF	TGCGCCAGCAGCCAAGCAGGGGCAGGTGCTAACTATGGCTACACCTTC
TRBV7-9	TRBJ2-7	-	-	CASQGGWSYEQYF	TGTGCCAGCCAGGGTGGGTGGTCCTACGAGCAGTACTTC
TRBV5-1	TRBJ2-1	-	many	CASSYGTESSYNEQFF	TGCGCCAGCAGCTACGGGACTGAGAGCTCCTACAATGAGCAGTTCTTC
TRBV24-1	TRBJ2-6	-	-	CATSDPQGGSGANVLTF	TGTGCCACCAGTGATCCTCAGGGGGGCTCTGGGGCCAACGTCCTGACTTTC
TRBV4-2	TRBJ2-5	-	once	CASSQDQGAETQYF	TGTGCCAGCAGCCAAGATCAAGGGGCAGAGACCCAGTACTTC
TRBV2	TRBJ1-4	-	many	CASSGGSKLFF	TGTGCCAGCAGTGGTGGGTCGAAACTGTTTTTT
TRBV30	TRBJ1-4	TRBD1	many	CAWGPGTVDEKLFF	TGTGCCTGGGGGCCCGGGACAGTTGATGAAAAACTGTTTTTT
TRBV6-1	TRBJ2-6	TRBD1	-	CASSPGWDSFSGANVLTF	TGTGCCAGCAGCCCCGGGTGGGACAGCTTCTCTGGGGCCAACGTCCTGACTTTC
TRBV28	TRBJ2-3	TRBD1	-	CASSLTGGVADTQYF	TGTGCCAGCAGCTTGACAGGGGGCGTCGCAGATACGCAGTATTTT
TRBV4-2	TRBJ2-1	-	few	CASSQDPQGDNEQFF	TGTGCCAGCAGCCAAGATCCCCAGGGCGACAATGAGCAGTTCTTC
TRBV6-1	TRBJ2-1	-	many	CASSKLASGEQFF	TGTGCCAGCAGTAAGCTAGCGTCGGGTGAGCAGTTCTTC
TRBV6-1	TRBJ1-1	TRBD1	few	CASSVGQGEFEAFF	TGTGCCAGCAGCGTCGGACAGGGGGAGTTTGAAGCTTTCTTT
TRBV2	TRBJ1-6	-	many	CASSEEGGYNSPLHF	TGTGCCAGCAGTGAAGAGGGGGGCTATAATTCACCCCTCCACTTT
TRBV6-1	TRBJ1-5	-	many	CASSEAPGGYRNQPQHF	TGTGCCAGCAGTGAAGCCCCTGGGGGGTACCGCAATCAGCCCCAGCATTTT
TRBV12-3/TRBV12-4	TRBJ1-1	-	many	CASSSSMGGLRILMNTEAFF	TGTGCCAGCAGCTCATCAATGGGCGGACTAAGGATACTCATGAACACTGAAGCTTTCTTT
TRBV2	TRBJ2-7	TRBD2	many	CASTRGGGYEQYF	TGTGCCAGCACCCGCGGGGGGGGATACGAGCAGTACTTC
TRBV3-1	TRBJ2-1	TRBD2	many	CASSLREGYNEQFF	TGTGCCAGCAGCCTGCGGGAGGGATACAATGAGCAGTTCTTC